This T cell receptor beta chain was profiled in a study of Tregs in tolerant kidney transplant recipients. V shed 1 base, J shed 5 bases, and the junction held 9 bases outside the gene matches. The CDR3 runs to 15 residues. Germline V lookup: CDR1 SGHNT, CDR2 YYREEE (reference sequence). Concerning this clone itself: Its antigen remains unknown. The missing CDR3 end, 3 residues past where the read stops, is filled in from the germline J gene.

Whole-study findings and limits: The most relevant donor-specific Treg TCRbeta repertoire apparently came from expansion with activated donor B cells.

CD4+CD25+CD127- Tregs, CD4+CD25- non-Tregs, CD4 and CD8 cells were sorted. The data were produced by immunoSEQ multiplex PCR, yet TCRdb's version contains in-frame clones alone and is incomplete. This listing includes about 30,000 clones. V and J are TRBV5-4 and TRBJ2-7; TRBD2 aligns across 7 bases. Sequenced here: CD8+ T cells from blood, sampled before the transplant. The origin of this receptor is a human donor who received a combined kidney and bone marrow transplant. Incomplete CDR3 DNA: TGTGCCAGCAGCTTGTTGGGCGGGAGCACCCACGAG. Translated, it gives CASSLLGGSTHE. The CDR3 as a whole reads CASSLLGGSTHEQYF.